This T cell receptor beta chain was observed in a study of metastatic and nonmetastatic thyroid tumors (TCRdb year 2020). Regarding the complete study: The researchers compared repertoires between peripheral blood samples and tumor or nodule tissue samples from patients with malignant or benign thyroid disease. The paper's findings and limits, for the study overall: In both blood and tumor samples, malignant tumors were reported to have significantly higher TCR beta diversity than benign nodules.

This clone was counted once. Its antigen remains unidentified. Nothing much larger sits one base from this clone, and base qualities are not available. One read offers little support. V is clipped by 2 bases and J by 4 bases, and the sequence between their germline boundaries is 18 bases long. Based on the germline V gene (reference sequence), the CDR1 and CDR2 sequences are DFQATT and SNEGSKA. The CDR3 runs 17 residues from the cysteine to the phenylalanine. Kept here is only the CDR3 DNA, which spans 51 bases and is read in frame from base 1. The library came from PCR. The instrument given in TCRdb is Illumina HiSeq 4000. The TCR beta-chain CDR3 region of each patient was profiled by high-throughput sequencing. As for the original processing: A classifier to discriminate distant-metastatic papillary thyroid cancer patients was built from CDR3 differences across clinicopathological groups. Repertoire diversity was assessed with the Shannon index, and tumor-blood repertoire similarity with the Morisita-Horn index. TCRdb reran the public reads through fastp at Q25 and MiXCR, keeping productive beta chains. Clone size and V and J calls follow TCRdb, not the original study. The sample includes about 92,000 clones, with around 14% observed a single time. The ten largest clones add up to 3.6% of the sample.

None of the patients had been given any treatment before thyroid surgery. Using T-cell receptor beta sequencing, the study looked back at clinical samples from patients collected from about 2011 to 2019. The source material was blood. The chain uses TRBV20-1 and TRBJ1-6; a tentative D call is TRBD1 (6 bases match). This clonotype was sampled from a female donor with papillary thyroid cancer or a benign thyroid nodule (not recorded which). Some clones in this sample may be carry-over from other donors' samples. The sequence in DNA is TGCAGTGCTAGATACCAGGACAGTGGTGGATATAATTCACCCCTCCACTTT. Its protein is CSARYQDSGGYNSPLHF.